The 4 T cell receptor beta chains reported below all come from one sample, sequenced in a study of regulatory and conventional T cells in RAG deficiency. Conventional CD4+ T cells were sorted from blood as CD25-low CD127-high cells. The protocol was immunoSEQ multiplex PCR, while the TCRdb copy is restricted to in-frame clones and leaves out a portion. The sample has fewer than 40,000 clones; 70% to 80% are singletons. In addition, the sample was reused for a study of regulatory T cells. From that study: Amplification used 52 TRBV primers and 13 TRBJ primers.

Material for sequencing was CD4+ effector T cells sorted from blood. These receptors all stem from a human donor in good health.

V is TRBV10-3 and J is TRBJ1-4; D is ambiguous. Germline values: CDR1 ENHRY, CDR2 SYGVKD. Trimming shortened V by 5 bases and J by 2 bases, and 9 bases separated the two germline ends. The CDR3 totals 14 residues. This chain's CDR3 is CAISPQTTNEKLFF. CDR3 coding DNA: TGTGCCATCAGTCCCCAGACTACTAATGAAAAACTGTTTTTT.

This clone came up a few times. The rearrangement joins TRBV28 to TRBJ1-5; the D is unclear. This CDR3 region has 13 residues. Germline loops: CDR1 MDHEN, CDR2 SYDVKM. The V and J ends lost 10 bases and 0 bases respectively, with 10 bases between them. CDR3 sequence (DNA): TGTGCCACGACCGGGAATAGCAATCAGCCCCAGCATTTT. Residues: CATTGNSNQPQHF.

V usage is TRBV2 and J usage is TRBJ1-6, with a weak D call TRBD1 (5 bases). The CDR3 runs 16 residues. Trimming removed 7 bases at V and 0 bases at J, with 13 bases between. Looked up from germline, CDR1 is SNHLY and CDR2 is FYNNEI. The CDR3 sequence: CASIGARSSYNSPLHF. The DNA of the CDR3 is TGTGCCAGCATAGGGGCTAGGAGCTCCTATAATTCACCCCTCCACTTT. Filled out from reference TRBV2 and TRBJ1-6, the complete variable domain reads EPEVTQTPSHQVTQMGQEVILRCVPISNHLYFYWYRQILGQKVEFLVSFYNNEISEKSEIFDDQFSVERPDGSNFTLKIRSTKLEDSAMYFCASIGARSSYNSPLHFGNGTRLTVT.

This clone showed up just a few times. The chain joins TRBV9 to TRBJ1-2; no clear D gene. CDR1 is SGDLS, CDR2 YYNGEE, per germline. V dropped 4 bases and J dropped 3 bases, with 10 bases sitting between them. The CDR3 is 13 residues long. The CDR3 nucleotides are TGTGCCAGCAGCCCGGACGGCTACTATGGCTACACCTTC. This sequence encodes CASSPDGYYGYTF.